This T cell receptor (beta chain) was observed in a study of response to subunit inactivated influenza vaccine. TCRdb processed the RT-PCR reads anew with MiXCR; each CDR3 protein has one entry. The repertoire has 550,000 to 800,000 distinct CDR3 sequences, 15% to 19% of them found once; the top ten carry around a tenth. This clonotype showed up just a few times. Its antigen is unknown. Whole-study findings and limits: The study's authors posited that every seasonal influenza vaccination enlists few new T cells.

The TCR was taken from a man aged 50 to 59 who received an inactivated influenza vaccine. The source material was PBMCs from blood, sampled roughly 12 days after vaccination.

The CDR3 reads CAISESRASSYNEQFF. The CDR3 DNA is TGTGCCATCAGTGAGTCGAGGGCTAGCTCCTACAATGAGCAGTTCTTC. V and J are TRBV10-3 and TRBJ2-1; TRBD2 might be the D (5 bases). The germline V gene has CDR1 ENHRY and CDR2 SYGVKD. The CDR3 length is 16 residues. Between the trimmed V and J ends, which lost 0 bases and 0 bases, there was a span of 9 bases.